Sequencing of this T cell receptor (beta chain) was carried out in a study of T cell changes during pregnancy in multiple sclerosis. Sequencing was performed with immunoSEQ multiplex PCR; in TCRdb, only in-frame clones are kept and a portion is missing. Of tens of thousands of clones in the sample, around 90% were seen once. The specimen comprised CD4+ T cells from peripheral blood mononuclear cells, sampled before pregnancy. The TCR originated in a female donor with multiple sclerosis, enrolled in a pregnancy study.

This CDR3 is CASSFSGTANTEAFF. In DNA, the CDR3 is TGTGCCAGCAGCTTCAGTGGTACAGCGAACACTGAAGCTTTCTTT. The chain uses TRBV7-3 and TRBJ1-1; no firm D call. In germline, CDR1 is SGHTA, CDR2 FQGTGA. With 3 bases removed from V and 1 base from J, the gap between germline ends came to 12 bases. The CDR3 is 15 amino acids.